One T cell receptor beta chain is described in this entry. Its target is unknown. Other DNA sequences in the same sample also yield this CDR3. The CDR3 is made up of 14 amino acids. V lost 0 bases and J lost 7, with 11 bases in between. CDR1 is SGDLS and CDR2 is YYNGEE in the germline V gene. This specimen belongs to a study of CD4 T cells in relation to SARS-CoV-2 and coronaviruses. For the study at large: After roughly 11 days of antigen culture, PBMC TCR beta CDR3s were sequenced.

The unexposed donors gave CD4+ T cells in about 2011-2019, prior to COVID-19. The cells were cultured for around ten days before CD4+ T cells were isolated. Unexposed-donor CD4+ T cells were probed with SARS-CoV-2 S/N and four cold-coronavirus spikes, cells permitting. TCRdb's table, derived via immunoSEQ multiplex PCR, lists solely in-frame clones and lacks some. The sample shows about 21,000 clones, 74% of them seen only once. The sample was CD4+ T cells from PBMCs, cultured in vitro. The chain carries TRBV9 and TRBJ1-5; D not resolved. The TCR was taken from a human donor in good health. CDR3 coding DNA: TGTGCCAGCAGCGTAGGCCGGGCCGGGCAGCCCCAGCATTTT. Translation: CASSVGRAGQPQHF.